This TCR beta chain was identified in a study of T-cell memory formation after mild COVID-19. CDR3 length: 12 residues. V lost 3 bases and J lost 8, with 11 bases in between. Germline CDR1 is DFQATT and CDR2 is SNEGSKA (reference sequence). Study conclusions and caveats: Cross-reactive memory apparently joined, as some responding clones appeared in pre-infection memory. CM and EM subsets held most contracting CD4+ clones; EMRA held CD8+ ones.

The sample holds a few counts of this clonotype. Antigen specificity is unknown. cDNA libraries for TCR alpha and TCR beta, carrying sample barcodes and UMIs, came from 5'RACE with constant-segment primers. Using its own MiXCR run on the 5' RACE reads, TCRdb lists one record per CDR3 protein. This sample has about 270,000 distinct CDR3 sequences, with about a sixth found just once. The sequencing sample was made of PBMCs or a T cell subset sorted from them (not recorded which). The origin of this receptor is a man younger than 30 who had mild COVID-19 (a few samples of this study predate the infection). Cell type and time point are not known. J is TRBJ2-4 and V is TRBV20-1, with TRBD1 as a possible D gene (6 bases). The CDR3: CSARTAGDIQYF. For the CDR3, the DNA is TGCAGTGCTAGGACAGCAGGGGACATTCAGTACTTC.